Listed below are T cell receptor beta chains from one sample, sequenced in a study of T cell responses to AZD1222 COVID-19 vaccine. Some clones are missing from TCRdb's copy, which holds only in-frame ones; the method was immunoSEQ multiplex PCR. The sample records approximately 200,000 clones, approximately 94% being singletons. The sample in question was peripheral blood, obtained 28 days after the second dose of the MenACWY control vaccine. These receptors were obtained from an adult who received the MenACWY meningococcal vaccine as a control. CDR3s include the opening cysteine and the closing phenylalanine or tryptophan. A D gene is named only where the DNA matches it firmly. Where a row states a size, it is once, few, many or the class of an expanded clone; other rows omit it.

j_call	v_call	cdr3_length	d_call	clone_size	cdr3_nt	cdr3_aa
TRBJ1-2	TRBV11-1	14	NA	NA	TGTGCCAGCAGCTTAGAAGGGGGAGACTATGGCTACACCTTC	CASSLEGGDYGYTF
TRBJ2-2	TRBV28	12	NA	NA	TGTGCCAGTCTCCCGGGGCCCGGGGAGCTGTTTTTT	CASLPGPGELFF
TRBJ2-3	TRBV4-2	17	TRBD2	NA	TGTGCCAGCAGCCAAGGACTAGCGGGGGGACGCACAGATACGCAGTATTTT	CASSQGLAGGRTDTQYF
TRBJ2-7	TRBV5-6	13	NA	NA	TGTGCCAGCAGCCTGCAAAATACCTACGAGCAGTACTTC	CASSLQNTYEQYF
TRBJ1-1	TRBV7-2	13	TRBD1	NA	TGTGCCTACCAGACAGGGATGAACACTGAAGCTTTCTTT	CAYQTGMNTEAFF
TRBJ1-1	TRBV7-9	15	NA	NA	TGTGCCAGCAGCTTAATGCGGGTCATGAACACTGAAGCTTTCTTT	CASSLMRVMNTEAFF
TRBJ2-7	TRBV5-4	13	NA	NA	TGTGCCAGCAGCCCGCCAGGGGCCTACGAGCAGTACTTC	CASSPPGAYEQYF
TRBJ1-2	TRBV15	17	TRBD1	NA	TGTGCCACCAGCAGAGATGCCCATCCGGGACAGAAATATGGCTACACCTTC	CATSRDAHPGQKYGYTF
TRBJ1-3	TRBV7-6	16	NA	NA	TGTGCCAGCAGCTTAGCGGGGTTGTCGTCTGGAAACACCATATATTTT	CASSLAGLSSGNTIYF
TRBJ1-6	TRBV9	17	NA	few	TGTGCCAGCAGCCCCATGGGGTCGAGCTCCTATAATTCACCCCTCCACTTT	CASSPMGSSSYNSPLHF
TRBJ2-7	TRBV7-6	17	TRBD1	NA	TGTGCCAGCAGCTTAGGGACCGCGACAGGGATCGCCTACGAGCAGTACTTC	CASSLGTATGIAYEQYF
TRBJ2-2	TRBV4-1	18	TRBD2	NA	TGCGCCAGCAGCCAAGAACAGACTAGCGGGGGGGCGAACGGGGAGCTGTTTTTT	CASSQEQTSGGANGELFF
TRBJ1-1	TRBV21-1	19	NA	once	TGTGCCAGCAGTCATCCACACCCCCGGGGAGGCTACATGAACACTGAAGCTTTCTTT	CASSHPHPRGGYMNTEAFF
TRBJ2-1	TRBV10-3	15	TRBD1	NA	TGTGCCATCAGTGACGGACAGGGGGCTGGGAATGAGCAGTTCTTC	CAISDGQGAGNEQFF
TRBJ2-3	TRBV7-9	16	TRBD2	NA	TGTGCCAGCAGCCCTACTAGCGGGGGGGCTTTAAATACGCAGTATTTT	CASSPTSGGALNTQYF